The clone carrying this TCR beta chain came up a few times. Its specificity is unknown. The authors' processing: A classifier of distant metastasis in papillary thyroid cancer was built from CDR3 differences (across clinicopathological groups). TCRdb re-called clones from the PCR reads using MiXCR. TCRdb's processing, not the authors', yielded these V and J calls. The table has about 4,200 clones, about 33% seen once. This CDR3 is built from 12 residues. CDR1 and CDR2 (germline): MNHNS, SASEGT. Unmatched junction bases numbered 7, after V lost 6 bases and J lost 12 bases. All patients were untreated before thyroid surgery. The data were taken from a study of metastatic and nonmetastatic thyroid tumors. About the research overall: Malignant and benign thyroid patients had repertoires compared in peripheral blood and tumor or nodule tissue. Broader study findings: Compared with benign nodules, malignant thyroid tumors were reported to have significantly higher TCR beta diversity in both blood and tumor.

The source of this sequence is a male donor with papillary thyroid cancer or a benign thyroid nodule (not recorded which). Some clones in this sample may be carry-over from other donors' samples. The chain joins TRBV6-1 to TRBJ2-1; 8 nucleotides match TRBD2. The source material was adjacent normal tissue. The CDR3 DNA is TGTGCCAGCAGGACCGGACTAGCAGGGCAGTTCTTC. Amino acid sequence: CASRTGLAGQFF.